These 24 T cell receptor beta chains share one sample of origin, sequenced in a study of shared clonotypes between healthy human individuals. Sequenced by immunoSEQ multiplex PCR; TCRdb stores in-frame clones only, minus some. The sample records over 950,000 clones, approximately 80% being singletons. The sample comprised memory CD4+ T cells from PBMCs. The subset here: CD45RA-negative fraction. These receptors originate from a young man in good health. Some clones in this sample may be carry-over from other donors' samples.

CDR3 bases: TGCGCCAGCAGCCGGGACAAGAACTATGGCTACACCTTC. Protein product: CASSRDKNYGYTF. The chain uses TRBV5-1 and TRBJ1-2; TRBD1 might be the D (6 bases). The CDR3 is 13 residues long. From germline, CDR1 is SGHRS and CDR2 YFSETQ. Deletions cut 4 bases from V and 2 bases from J, with 9 bases between.

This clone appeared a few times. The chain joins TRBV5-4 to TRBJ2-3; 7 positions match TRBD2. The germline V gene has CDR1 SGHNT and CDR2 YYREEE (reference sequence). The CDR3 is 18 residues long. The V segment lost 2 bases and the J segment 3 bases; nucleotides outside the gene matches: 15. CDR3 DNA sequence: TGTGCCAGCAGCTTTGTATTGTTTCGTCTAGCGGATACAGATACGCAGTATTTT. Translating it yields CASSFVLFRLADTDTQYF.

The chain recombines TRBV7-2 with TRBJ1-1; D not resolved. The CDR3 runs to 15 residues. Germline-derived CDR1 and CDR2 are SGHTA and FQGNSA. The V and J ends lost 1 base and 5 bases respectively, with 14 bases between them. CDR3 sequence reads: CASSLVVSVNTEAFF. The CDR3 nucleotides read TGTGCCAGCAGCTTAGTGGTGAGCGTAAATACTGAAGCTTTCTTT. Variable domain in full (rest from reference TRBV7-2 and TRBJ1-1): GAGVSQSPSNKVTEKGKDVELRCDPISGHTALYWYRQSLGQGLEFLIYFQGNSAPDKSGLPSDRFSAERTGGSVSTLTIQRTQQEDSAVYLCASSLVVSVNTEAFFGQGTRLTVV.

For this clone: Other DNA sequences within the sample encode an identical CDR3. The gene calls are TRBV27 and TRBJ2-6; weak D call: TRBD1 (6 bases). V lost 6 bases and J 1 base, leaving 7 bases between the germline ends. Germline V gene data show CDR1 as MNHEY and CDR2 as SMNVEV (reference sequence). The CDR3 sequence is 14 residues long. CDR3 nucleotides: TGTGCCAGCAGGAGGGGGTCTGGGGCCAACGTCCTGACTTTC. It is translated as CASRRGSGANVLTF.

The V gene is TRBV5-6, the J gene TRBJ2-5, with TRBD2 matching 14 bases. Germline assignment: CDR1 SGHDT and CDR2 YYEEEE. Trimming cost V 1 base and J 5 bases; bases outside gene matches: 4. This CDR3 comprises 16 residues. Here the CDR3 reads CASSLRLAGGSETQYF. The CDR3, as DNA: TGTGCCAGCAGCTTGAGACTAGCGGGAGGGTCGGAGACCCAGTACTTC.

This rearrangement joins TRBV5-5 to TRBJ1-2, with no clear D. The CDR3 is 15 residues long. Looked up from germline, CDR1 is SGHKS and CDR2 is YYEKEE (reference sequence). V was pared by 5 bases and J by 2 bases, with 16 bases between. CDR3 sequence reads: CASSLRNTANYGYTF. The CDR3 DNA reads TGTGCCAGCAGTCTCCGGAACACCGCAAACTATGGCTACACCTTC.

Written as DNA, the CDR3 is TGTGCCAGCAGCTTAGGGACTAGCGGCTACAATGAGCAGTTCTTC. Its protein product is CASSLGTSGYNEQFF. This chain uses TRBV7-7 with TRBJ2-1, with 10 bases fitting TRBD2. Germline CDR1 SSHAT, CDR2 FNYEAQ (reference sequence). The CDR3 is 15 amino acids. V lost 1 base, J lost 3 bases, and 0 bases stayed unmatched.

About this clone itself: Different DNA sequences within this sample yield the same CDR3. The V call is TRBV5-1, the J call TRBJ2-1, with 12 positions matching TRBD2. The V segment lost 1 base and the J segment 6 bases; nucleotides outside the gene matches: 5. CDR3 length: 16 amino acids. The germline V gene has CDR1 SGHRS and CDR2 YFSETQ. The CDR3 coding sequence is TGCGCCAGCAGCTTGACGCTAGCGGGAGGGCCCAATGAGCAGTTCTTC. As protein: CASSLTLAGGPNEQFF.

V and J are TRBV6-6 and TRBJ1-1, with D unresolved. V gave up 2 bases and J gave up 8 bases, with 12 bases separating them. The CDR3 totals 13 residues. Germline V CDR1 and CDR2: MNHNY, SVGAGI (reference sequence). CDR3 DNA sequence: TGTGCCAGCAGTTACCGGGGTTGGAGGGAAGCTTTCTTT. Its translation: CASSYRGWREAFF.

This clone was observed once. In DNA form, the CDR3 reads TGTGCCAGTAGCCCTCTCCGGGACACGGGGGAAAAACTGTTTTTT. Its protein is CASSPLRDTGEKLFF. The genes are TRBV19 and TRBJ1-4; a weak D match, TRBD1 (6 bases). Germline lookup yields CDR1 LNHDA and CDR2 SQIVND (reference sequence). CDR3 size: 15 residues. V shed 6 bases and J shed 8 bases, with 19 bases lying between them.

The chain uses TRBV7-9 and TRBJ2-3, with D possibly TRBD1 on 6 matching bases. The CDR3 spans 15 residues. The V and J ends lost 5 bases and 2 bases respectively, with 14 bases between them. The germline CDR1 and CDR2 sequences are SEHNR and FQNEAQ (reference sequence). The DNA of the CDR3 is TGTGCCAGCAGCCCCGGACAGACCCCCACAGATACGCAGTATTTT. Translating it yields CASSPGQTPTDTQYF.

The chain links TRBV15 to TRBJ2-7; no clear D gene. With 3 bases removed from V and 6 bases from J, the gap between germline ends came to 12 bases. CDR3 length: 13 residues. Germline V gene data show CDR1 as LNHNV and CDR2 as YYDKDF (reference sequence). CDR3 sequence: CATSRGPLGEQYF. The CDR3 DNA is TGTGCCACCAGCAGGGGCCCCCTGGGCGAGCAGTACTTC.

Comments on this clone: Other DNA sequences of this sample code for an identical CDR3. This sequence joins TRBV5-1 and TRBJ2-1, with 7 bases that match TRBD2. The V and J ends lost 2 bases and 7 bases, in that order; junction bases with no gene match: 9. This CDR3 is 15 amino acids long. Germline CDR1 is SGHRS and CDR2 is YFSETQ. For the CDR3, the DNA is TGCGCCAGCAGCTTTAGGCTAGCGGAGGGGAATGAGCAGTTCTTC. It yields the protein CASSFRLAEGNEQFF.

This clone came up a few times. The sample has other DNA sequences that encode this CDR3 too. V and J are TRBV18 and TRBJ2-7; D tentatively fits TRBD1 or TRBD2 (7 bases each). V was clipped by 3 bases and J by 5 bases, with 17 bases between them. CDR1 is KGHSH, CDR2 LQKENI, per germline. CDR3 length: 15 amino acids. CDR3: CASSPRGEGLDEQYF. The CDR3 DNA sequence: TGTGCCAGCTCACCCAGGGGGGAGGGGCTGGACGAGCAGTACTTC.

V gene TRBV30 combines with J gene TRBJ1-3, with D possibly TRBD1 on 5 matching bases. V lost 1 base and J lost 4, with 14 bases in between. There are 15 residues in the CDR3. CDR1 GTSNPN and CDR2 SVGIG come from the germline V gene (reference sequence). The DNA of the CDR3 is TGTGCCTGGAGTGAAGGCAGGGCTGCAGGAAACACCATATATTTT. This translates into CAWSEGRAAGNTIYF.

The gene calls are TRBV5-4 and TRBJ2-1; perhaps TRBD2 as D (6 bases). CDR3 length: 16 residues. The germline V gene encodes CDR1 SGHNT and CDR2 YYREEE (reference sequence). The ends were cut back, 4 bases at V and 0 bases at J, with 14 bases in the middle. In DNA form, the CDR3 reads TGTGCCAGCAGCCCCTCTGACGGGAGCTCCTACAATGAGCAGTTCTTC. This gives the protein CASSPSDGSSYNEQFF.

The CDR3 nucleotides are TGTGCCAGCAGTGAAACGGACAGGTCCTATGGCTACACCTTC. Its protein is CASSETDRSYGYTF. The V and J genes are TRBV6-1 and TRBJ1-2; TRBD1 matches 7 bases. With 2 bases clipped from V and 4 bases from J, the junction kept 4 bases outside the gene matches. Per the germline V gene, CDR1 is MNHNS and CDR2 is SASEGT. This CDR3 is 14 amino acids long.

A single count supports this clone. CDR3 loop: CASGKDRASYEQYF. The CDR3 nucleotides read TGCGCCAGCGGCAAGGACAGGGCTTCCTACGAGCAGTACTTC. This chain uses TRBV5-1 with TRBJ2-7, with 8 bases aligning to TRBD1. The germline V gene has CDR1 SGHRS and CDR2 YFSETQ. V lost 7 bases, J lost 1 base, and 7 bases stayed unmatched. This CDR3 has 14 amino acids.

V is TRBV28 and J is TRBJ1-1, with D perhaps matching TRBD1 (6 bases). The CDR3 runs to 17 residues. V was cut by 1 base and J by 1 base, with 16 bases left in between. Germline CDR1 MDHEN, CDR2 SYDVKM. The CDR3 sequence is CASSLFGGGPANTEAFF. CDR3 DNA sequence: TGTGCCAGCAGTTTATTCGGCGGGGGCCCCGCGAACACTGAAGCTTTCTTT.

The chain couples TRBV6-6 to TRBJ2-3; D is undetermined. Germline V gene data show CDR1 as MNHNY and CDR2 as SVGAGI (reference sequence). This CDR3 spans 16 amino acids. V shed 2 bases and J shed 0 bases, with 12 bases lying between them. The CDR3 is CASSYGWTASTDTQYF. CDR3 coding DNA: TGTGCCAGCAGTTACGGCTGGACGGCTAGCACAGATACGCAGTATTTT.

CDR3 coding DNA: TGTGCCAGCAGCCACTCCTTCGGGGGAGTCGAGACCCAGTACTTC. Its translation is CASSHSFGGVETQYF. The rearrangement uses TRBV7-8 and TRBJ2-5; D may be TRBD2 (6 bases). The CDR3 is 15 amino acids. Germline V gene sequence: CDR1 SGHVS, CDR2 FQNEAQ. The V end lost 5 bases, the J end lost 5 bases, and 18 bases lay between the germline ends. The whole variable domain, remainder taken from reference TRBV7-8 and TRBJ2-5, is GAGVSQSPRYKVAKRGQDVALRCDPISGHVSLFWYQQALGQGPEFLTYFQNEAQLDKSGLPSDRFFAERPEGSVSTLKIQRTQQEDSAVYLCASSHSFGGVETQYFGPGTRLLVL.

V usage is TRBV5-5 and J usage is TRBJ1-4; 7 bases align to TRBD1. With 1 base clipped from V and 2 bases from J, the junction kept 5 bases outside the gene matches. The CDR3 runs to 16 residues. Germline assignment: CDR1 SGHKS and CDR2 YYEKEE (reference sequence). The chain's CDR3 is CASSLRGGSTNEKLFF. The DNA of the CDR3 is TGTGCCAGCAGCTTGCGAGGGGGCAGTACTAATGAAAAACTGTTTTTT.

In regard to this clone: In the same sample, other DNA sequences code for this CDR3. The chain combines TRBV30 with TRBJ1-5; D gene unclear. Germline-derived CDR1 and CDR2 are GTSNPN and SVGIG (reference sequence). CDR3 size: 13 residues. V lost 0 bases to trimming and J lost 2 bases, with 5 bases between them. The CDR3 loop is CAWSVSGNQPQHF. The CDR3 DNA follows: TGTGCCTGGAGTGTGAGCGGCAATCAGCCCCAGCATTTT.

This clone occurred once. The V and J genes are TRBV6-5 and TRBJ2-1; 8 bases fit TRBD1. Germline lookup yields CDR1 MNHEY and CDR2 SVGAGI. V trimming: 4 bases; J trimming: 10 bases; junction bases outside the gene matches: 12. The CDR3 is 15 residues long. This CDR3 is CASSSGQVAVIEQFF. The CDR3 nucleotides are TGTGCCAGCAGTTCGGGACAGGTTGCCGTCATCGAGCAGTTCTTC.